The 10 T cell receptor beta chains reported below all come from one sample, sequenced in a study of shared clonotypes between healthy human individuals. Generated by immunoSEQ multiplex PCR, the TCRdb table keeps only in-frame clones and is missing some. The table records 740,000 or so clones, 73% of them present only once. Sequenced: memory CD4+ T cells sorted from blood. Subset in this sample: CD45RA-negative fraction. All receptors come from a woman in her 30s in good health.

The chain is built from TRBV29-1 and TRBJ2-7, with 8 nucleotides matching TRBD2. J gave up 4 bases and V 5 bases, and 4 bases lay outside the gene matches. This CDR3 has 12 residues. In germline, CDR1 is SQVTM, CDR2 ANQGSEA. DNA for the CDR3: TGCAGCGTTAGCGGGAGTAAGTACGAGCAGTACTTC. Protein product: CSVSGSKYEQYF.

The genes are TRBV5-4 and TRBJ2-1; unclear D gene. The CDR3 is 16 residues long. Germline V lookup: CDR1 SGHNT, CDR2 YYREEE (reference sequence). Trimming shortened V by 4 bases and J by 0 bases, and 14 bases separated the two germline ends. CDR3 sequence: CASSPGGLSSYNEQFF. CDR3 DNA: TGTGCCAGCAGCCCCGGTGGGCTGAGCTCCTACAATGAGCAGTTCTTC. The full variable domain, with the rest looked up from reference TRBV5-4 and TRBJ2-1, is ETGVTQSPTHLIKTRGQQVTLRCSSQSGHNTVSWYQQALGQGPQFIFQYYREEENGRGNFPPRFSGLQFPNYSSELNVNALELDDSALYLCASSPGGLSSYNEQFFGPGTRLTVL.

The V and J genes are TRBV18 and TRBJ2-5; unclear D gene. Germline CDR1 and CDR2: KGHSH and LQKENI. The V and J ends lost 5 bases and 4 bases respectively, with 8 bases between them. The CDR3 totals 12 residues. The CDR3 region has the DNA TGTGCCAGCTCATTATCGGGAGAGACCCAGTACTTC. As protein: CASSLSGETQYF.

The chain couples TRBV7-2 to TRBJ2-5; D is undetermined. This CDR3 has 14 residues. From germline, CDR1 is SGHTA and CDR2 FQGNSA. Trimming took off 1 base at V and 2 bases at J, with 8 bases between the two ends. The CDR3 spells CASSLVPTQETQYF. The CDR3 nucleotides are TGTGCCAGCAGCTTAGTACCCACTCAAGAGACCCAGTACTTC. The full variable domain, in which reference TRBV7-2 and TRBJ2-5 provide the parts outside the CDR3, is GAGVSQSPSNKVTEKGKDVELRCDPISGHTALYWYRQSLGQGLEFLIYFQGNSAPDKSGLPSDRFSAERTGGSVSTLTIQRTQQEDSAVYLCASSLVPTQETQYFGPGTRLLVL.

This clone showed up just once. The V call is TRBV7-8, the J call TRBJ2-5; 7 positions agree with TRBD2. The length of the CDR3 is 14 residues. Germline V gene sequence: CDR1 SGHVS, CDR2 FQNEAQ. V gave up 4 bases and J gave up 3 bases; unmatched junction bases: 5. CDR3 sequence: CASSYTGTKETQYF. The DNA of the CDR3 is TGTGCCAGCAGCTATACCGGGACTAAAGAGACCCAGTACTTC.

The chain joins TRBV11-2 to TRBJ2-7, with D perhaps matching TRBD2 (7 bases). The CDR3 is 15 amino acids. The ends were cut back, 5 bases at V and 5 bases at J, with 19 bases in the middle. Per the germline V gene, CDR1 is SGHAT and CDR2 is FQNNGV. CDR3 nucleotide sequence: TGTGCCAGCAGCCCAGGCGGGGGCCCACGGGACGAGCAGTACTTC. It yields the protein CASSPGGGPRDEQYF. The entire variable domain, with the rest obtained from reference TRBV11-2 and TRBJ2-7, is as follows: EAGVAQSPRYKIIEKRQSVAFWCNPISGHATLYWYQQILGQGPKLLIQFQNNGVVDDSQLPKDRFSAERLKGVDSTLKIQPAKLEDSAVYLCASSPGGGPRDEQYFGPGTRLTVT.

Regarding this clone: A read error may account for a junction end that differs from germline. This chain uses TRBV19 with TRBJ1-1; D is ambiguous. CDR1 is LNHDA and CDR2 is SQIVND in the germline V gene (reference sequence). The CDR3 sequence is 15 residues long. The CDR3 loop is CASSIEQRGNAEAFF. The CDR3 DNA sequence: TGTGCCAGTAGTATAGAACAAAGAGGGAACGCTGAAGCTTTCTTT.

The chain links TRBV29-1 to TRBJ2-3, with D unresolved. Looked up from germline, CDR1 is SQVTM and CDR2 is ANQGSEA. The CDR3 contains 14 residues. V lost 3 bases and J 0 bases, leaving 10 bases between the germline ends. The CDR3 nucleotides are TGCAGCGTTGACTCTGGTTCTAGCACAGATACGCAGTATTTT. It is translated as CSVDSGSSTDTQYF.

The rearrangement links TRBV19 to TRBJ2-5; D uncertain. In germline, CDR1 is LNHDA, CDR2 SQIVND (reference sequence). Trimming left V 5 bases short and J 0 bases short, with 13 bases between. There are 15 residues in the CDR3. The CDR3 region is CASSALFTNQETQYF. CDR3 bases: TGTGCCAGTAGTGCCCTTTTTACTAACCAAGAGACCCAGTACTTC.

This chain links TRBV30 with TRBJ2-1; the D is unclear. The germline V and J ends were trimmed by 1 base and 9 bases, with 13 bases remaining between them. CDR3 size: 13 residues. Germline CDR1 is GTSNPN and CDR2 is SVGIG (reference sequence). CDR3 loop: CAWSDGSGGEQFF. In nucleotides, the CDR3 is TGTGCCTGGAGTGATGGATCCGGCGGTGAGCAGTTCTTC.